The 8 T cell receptor beta chains listed next were all sequenced from one sample in a study of blood T cell repertoires in COVID-19. The data were produced by immunoSEQ multiplex PCR, yet TCRdb's version contains in-frame clones alone and is incomplete. In the table there are more than 150,000 clones, about 88% of which are singletons. The sequenced material came from peripheral blood. These receptors all come from a man aged 18 to 35 with acute or convalescent COVID-19.

This chain uses TRBV4-1 with TRBJ2-1, with D possibly matching TRBD1 (5 bases). Trimming left V 1 base short and J 0 bases short, with 10 bases between. The CDR3 has 16 amino acids. Germline V gives CDR1 MGHRA, CDR2 YSYEKL. The CDR3 sequence is CASSQVDILSYNEQFF. The CDR3 DNA is TGCGCCAGCAGCCAAGTGGACATCCTCTCCTACAATGAGCAGTTCTTC.

This clone came up a few times. V is TRBV6-5 and J is TRBJ1-6; 9 bases agree with TRBD1. The J segment lost 6 bases and the V segment lost 7 bases, leaving 4 bases of the junction unmatched. The CDR3 sequence is 14 residues long. Looked up from germline, CDR1 is MNHEY and CDR2 is SVGAGI. CDR3 amino acids: CASKQGARNSPLHF. The CDR3 bases are TGTGCCAGCAAACAGGGGGCGCGTAATTCACCCCTCCACTTT.

CDR3: CAWRMTGDLLGTQYF. DNA for the CDR3: TGTGCCTGGAGAATGACAGGGGACCTTCTCGGGACCCAGTACTTC. The rearrangement links TRBV30 to TRBJ2-5, with 8 bases fitting TRBD1. With 3 bases clipped from V and 7 bases from J, the junction kept 13 bases outside the gene matches. CDR3 length: 15 amino acids. The germline V gene has CDR1 GTSNPN and CDR2 SVGIG (reference sequence).

The chain couples TRBV7-2 to TRBJ1-2; D may be TRBD1 (6 bases). The CDR3 is 14 amino acids. Trimming removed 6 bases from V and 4 bases from J, with 15 bases in between. Per germline, CDR1 SGHTA and CDR2 FQGNSA. The CDR3 DNA reads TGTGCCAGCAGGTTAACAGGGAGCGGCTATGGCTACACCTTC. This translates into CASRLTGSGYGYTF.

The chain couples TRBV6-1 to TRBJ2-7, with TRBD1 as a possible D gene (5 bases). Deletions cut 2 bases from V and 4 bases from J, with 9 bases between. CDR1 is MNHNS and CDR2 is SASEGT in the germline V gene. This CDR3 is built from 13 residues. CDR3 amino acids: CASSEMGLYEQYV. For the CDR3, the DNA is TGTGCCAGCAGTGAAATGGGGCTTTACGAGCAGTACGTC.

V gene TRBV6-4 combines with J gene TRBJ2-3; D remains unclear. The CDR3 is made up of 14 amino acids. Germline CDR1 MRHNA, CDR2 SNTAGT. The germline V and J ends were trimmed by 3 bases and 1 base, with 8 bases remaining between them. As DNA, the CDR3 is TGTGCCAGCAGTGAAAACTCCGGCACAGATACGCAGTATTTT. Its translation: CASSENSGTDTQYF.

V usage is TRBV7-8 and J usage is TRBJ2-5; 8 nucleotides match TRBD1. V lost 5 bases, J lost 4 bases, and 6 bases stayed unmatched. The CDR3 runs 14 residues. Germline V gene data show CDR1 as SGHVS and CDR2 as FQNEAQ. Here the CDR3 DNA reads TGTGCCAGCAGCCCAGGACAGGGTAGAGAGACCCAGTACTTC. Encoded protein: CASSPGQGRETQYF.

This clone was recorded only once. The J gene is TRBJ2-2, the V gene TRBV6-5; 8 bases align to TRBD2. Germline values: CDR1 MNHEY, CDR2 SVGAGI. The CDR3 extends over 14 amino acids. After removal of 10 bases from V and 3 bases from J, the junction contained 7 bases not matched to a gene. DNA of the CDR3: TGTGCCACCAAACGGGGGGGGCACACCGGGGAGCTGTTTTTT. The encoded protein is CATKRGGHTGELFF.